These T cell receptor beta chains were read from a single sample in a study of shared clonotypes between healthy human individuals. Measured with immunoSEQ multiplex PCR; TCRdb has only the in-frame clones, and not every one. The sample has some 500,000 clones; less than 96% are singletons. Material: naive CD4+ T cells sorted from blood. The receptors originated from a woman between 25 and 40 years old in good health. The CDR3 runs from the conserved cysteine through the conserved F or W. The D gene is left open where the match is weak. Clone size is stated in some rows and not others, as once, few, many or a class when expanded.

j_gene | abundance | d_gene | v_gene | CDR3nt | CDR3aa
TRBJ1-6 | once | NA | TRBV6-6 | TGTGCCAGCAGTTACGATGACCCGTCACCCCTCCACTTT | CASSYDDPSPLHF
TRBJ2-2 | NA | TRBD2 | TRBV6-5 | TGTGTCACAGCAGACCGGGGGGGCACCGGGGAGCTGTTTTTT | CVTADRGGTGELFF
TRBJ1-2 | NA | NA | TRBV10-2 | TGCGCCAGCAGTGAAGGTTCCCCCGGTCAGCTTAACTATGGCTACACCTTC | CASSEGSPGQLNYGYTF
TRBJ1-2 | NA | NA | TRBV28 | TGTGCCAGCAGTTCCCTCAATACGCGCCCCTATGGCTACACCTTC | CASSSLNTRPYGYTF
TRBJ1-4 | NA | NA | TRBV11-2 | TGTGCCAGCAGCCAAGGACAGATTTCAACTAATGAAAAACTGTTTTTT | CASSQGQISTNEKLFF
TRBJ1-5 | NA | NA | TRBV29-1 | TGCAGCGTCAGGCAGGGAGGGAATCAGCCCCAGCATTTT | CSVRQGGNQPQHF
TRBJ2-7 | NA | TRBD1 | TRBV25-1 | TGTGCCAGCAGTGAATGGCGACAGGGAGCCTACGAGCAGTACTTC | CASSEWRQGAYEQYF
TRBJ2-1 | once | TRBD2 | TRBV28 | TGTGCCAGCATTCCCCCCCGGGGGGGGCGCAATGAGCAGTTCTTC | CASIPPRGGRNEQFF
TRBJ1-2 | NA | NA | TRBV19 | TGTGCCAGTAGTATAGAGAAACTAGTCTACACCTTC | CASSIEKLVYTF
TRBJ1-4 | NA | TRBD1 | TRBV10-2 | TGCGCCAGCATCGAACCACCCGGGACAGGGGTTTTTGGTGAAAAACTGTTTTTT | CASIEPPGTGVFGEKLFF
TRBJ2-7 | NA | TRBD1 | TRBV19 | TGTGCCAGTAGCAACAGGGGGGTCTCCTACGAGCAGTACTTC | CASSNRGVSYEQYF
TRBJ1-2 | NA | NA | TRBV28 | TGTGCCAGCAGTCTCCAACAGGCCCGCTATGGCTACACCTTC | CASSLQQARYGYTF
TRBJ2-1 | NA | NA | TRBV11-3 | TGTGCCAGCAGCTTGAACGGGGACGGGGCCTACAATGAGCAGTTCTTC | CASSLNGDGAYNEQFF
TRBJ2-7 | NA | TRBD2 | TRBV6-5 | TGTGCCAGCAGGCCGGGACTAGCTCACGAGCAGTACTTC | CASRPGLAHEQYF
TRBJ1-2 | once | NA | TRBV6-6 | TGTGCCAGCAGTTACACGACAATTGGCTATGGCTACACCTTC | CASSYTTIGYGYTF
TRBJ1-1 | NA | NA | TRBV28 | TGTGCCAGCAGTTTACCCCCTGGGACAAGAGTAGCTGAAGCTTTCTTT | CASSLPPGTRVAEAFF
TRBJ2-5 | NA | NA | TRBV30 | TGTGCCTGGTCCCCCCCCGCAGAGACCCAGTACTTC | CAWSPPAETQYF
TRBJ2-7 | NA | NA | TRBV29-1 | TGCAGCGTTTATCAAGGGACCTACGAGCAGTACTTC | CSVYQGTYEQYF
TRBJ2-7 | NA | TRBD2 | TRBV6-6 | TGTGCCAGCAGCCCCGGGACTAGCGGGAAGGACGAGCAGTACTTC | CASSPGTSGKDEQYF
TRBJ1-2 | once | NA | TRBV19 | TGTGCCATACGACAGCGCTATGGCTACACCTTC | CAIRQRYGYTF
TRBJ1-1 | NA | NA | TRBV5-6 | TGTGCCAGCAGCTTGGCCCGGGACACGGGGACTGAAGCTTTCTTT | CASSLARDTGTEAFF
TRBJ2-5 | NA | TRBD1 | TRBV14 | TGTGCCAGCAGCCAAGGCGTGGGACAGGGCAGGGAGACCCAGTACTTC | CASSQGVGQGRETQYF
TRBJ2-7 | NA | TRBD2 | TRBV5-1 | TGCGCCAGCAGCTTGGAAAGGGAGGGCCTCGAGCAGTACTTC | CASSLEREGLEQYF
TRBJ2-2 | NA | NA | TRBV7-9 | TGTGCCAGCAGCTTAGGGGGTAGCGGGGAGCTGTTTTTT | CASSLGGSGELFF
TRBJ1-2 | NA | NA | TRBV19 | TGTGCCAGTAGTACCTCAGGGGTAGCTAACTATGGCTACACCTTC | CASSTSGVANYGYTF
TRBJ2-7 | NA | NA | TRBV7-9 | TGTGCCAGCAGCTTAGTGACAGCTTTCTCCTACGAGCAGTACTTC | CASSLVTAFSYEQYF
TRBJ2-6 | NA | NA | TRBV18 | TGTGCCAGCTCCCCCCTCCCCGAGTCGGCCCCTGGGGCCAACGTCCTGACTTTC | CASSPLPESAPGANVLTF
TRBJ1-5 | NA | NA | TRBV18 | TGTGCCAGCTCACCAAACTCGGTTTTGGGCAATCAGCCCCAGCATTTT | CASSPNSVLGNQPQHF
TRBJ1-2 | NA | TRBD1 | TRBV9 | TGTGCCAGCAGCGTATTTGCGACAGGGGATGGCTACACCTTC | CASSVFATGDGYTF
TRBJ1-1 | NA | NA | TRBV29-1 | TGCAGCGCAAAAACAGAAGATGAAGCTTTCTTT | CSAKTEDEAFF
TRBJ1-2 | NA | TRBD1 | TRBV7-9 | TGTGCCAGCAGCTTAGTAGGACAGGGAACCTATGGCTACACCTTC | CASSLVGQGTYGYTF
TRBJ2-3 | NA | TRBD1 | TRBV6-1 | TGTGCCAGCAGTAGCCCGGGACAGAGCACAGATACGCAGTATTTT | CASSSPGQSTDTQYF
TRBJ1-2 | NA | NA | TRBV6-1 | TGTGCCAGCAGCCAAACCACGGGACGGAGAGTGTTAACCTTC | CASSQTTGRRVLTF
TRBJ2-1 | NA | TRBD2 | TRBV29-1 | TGCAGCGTCGATTGGGGGGGAGGGCCGGAGTACAATGAGCAGTTCTTC | CSVDWGGGPEYNEQFF
TRBJ2-7 | once | TRBD2 | TRBV4-2 | TGTGCCAGCAGCCAAGAGACGGGGACTAGCGGGATCTACGAGCAGTACTTC | CASSQETGTSGIYEQYF
TRBJ2-7 | NA | NA | TRBV5-8 | TGTGCCAGCAGCTTGGCCGGCGGCGGGTGGGGTTACGAGCAGTACTTC | CASSLAGGGWGYEQYF
TRBJ2-3 | NA | NA | TRBV11-3 | TGTGCCAGCAGCTCCGGACAGCGAGACACAGATACGCAGTATTTT | CASSSGQRDTDTQYF
TRBJ1-2 | NA | NA | TRBV6-5 | TGTGCCAGCAGTTACGGACGGGACTTACCCACCTTC | CASSYGRDLPTF
TRBJ2-1 | NA | TRBD2 | TRBV27 | TGTGCCAGCAGTCCGGCCGGCGGGAGGGACTTTGAGCAGTTCTTC | CASSPAGGRDFEQFF
TRBJ1-4 | NA | TRBD1 | TRBV7-2 | TGTGCCAGCAGCGAGGGACAGTTCCTTGCAACTAATGAAAAACTGTTTTTT | CASSEGQFLATNEKLFF